These 32 T cell receptor beta chains were all obtained from the same sample, sequenced in a study of blood T cell repertoires in COVID-19. Measured with immunoSEQ multiplex PCR; TCRdb has only the in-frame clones, and not every one. The repertoire holds fewer than 110,000 clones, 70% to 90% seen once, with approximately 6.8% in the top ten. The specimen was peripheral blood. The receptors stem from a man in his forties or fifties with active or convalescent COVID-19.

This rearrangement joins TRBV6-5 to TRBJ2-6; TRBD1 matches 11 bases. Germline V gene lookup returns CDR1 MNHEY and CDR2 SVGAGI. The CDR3 has 15 amino acids. V shed 8 bases and J 4 bases; nucleotides not matched to a gene: 4. The DNA for the CDR3 is TGTGCCAGCGGAGGACAGGGGGCGGGGGCCAACGTCCTGACTTTC. As protein: CASGGQGAGANVLTF.

The rearrangement joins TRBV7-6 to TRBJ1-2; D is perhaps TRBD1 (6 bases). The V gene's germline CDR1 is SGHVS and CDR2 FNYEAQ. The CDR3 totals 11 residues. The CDR3 DNA reads TGTGCGGCAACAGGGAACTATGGCTACACCTTC. Its translation is CAATGNYGYTF.

This clone has a handful of counts. The chain is built from TRBV19 and TRBJ2-2; D is possibly TRBD1 (5 bases). V lost 2 bases, J lost 4 bases, and 14 bases lay in between. Germline CDR1 reads LNHDA; CDR2 reads SQIVND (reference sequence). The CDR3 extends over 16 amino acids. The CDR3 is CASSIRGGSGTGELFF. The CDR3, as DNA: TGTGCCAGTAGTATAAGGGGCGGTTCGGGCACCGGGGAGCTGTTTTTT.

The chain is built from TRBV3-1 (or the pseudogene TRBV3-2) and TRBJ2-5, with D perhaps matching TRBD2 (5 bases). The length of the CDR3 is 13 residues. V lost 5 bases and J lost 5, with 12 bases in between. Germline V lookup: CDR1 LGHDT, CDR2 YNNKEL (reference sequence). In nucleotides, the CDR3 is TGTGCCAGCAGCGATCCTAGAGGGGAGACCCAGTACTTC. It yields the protein CASSDPRGETQYF.

The chain recombines TRBV27 with TRBJ2-3, with 9 bases that match TRBD2. This CDR3 spans 18 amino acids. Trimming at V came to 4 bases and at J to 6 bases, leaving 17 bases not matched to a gene. CDR1 MNHEY and CDR2 SMNVEV come from the germline V gene (reference sequence). CDR3 protein: CASSSPMGASGEVDTQYF. In DNA, the CDR3 is TGTGCCAGCAGTTCCCCGATGGGGGCTAGCGGGGAGGTGGATACGCAGTATTTT.

The gene calls are TRBV20-1 and TRBJ2-7; a possible D gene is TRBD1 (6 bases). V was trimmed by 3 bases and J by 2 bases, leaving 14 bases between them. CDR1 and CDR2 (germline): DFQATT, SNEGSKA (reference sequence). This CDR3 region has 14 residues. CDR3 residues: CSASRGGTTYEQYF. The CDR3 DNA sequence: TGCAGTGCTAGTCGTGGGGGCACTACCTACGAGCAGTACTTC.

CDR3: CASSSRETGPALKKLFF. CDR3 in DNA: TGTGCCAGCAGCTCGAGAGAAACAGGTCCGGCTTTAAAAAAACTGTTTTTT. The chain uses TRBV11-3 and TRBJ1-4; TRBD1 might be the D (5 bases). The ends were cut back, 4 bases at V and 9 bases at J, with 24 bases in the middle. This CDR3 is 17 amino acids long. CDR1 and CDR2 from the germline V gene are SGHNT and YENEEA.

This clone was seen only once. This chain connects TRBV7-9 to TRBJ2-6; no clear D. In germline, CDR1 is SEHNR, CDR2 FQNEAQ (reference sequence). The CDR3 sequence is 15 residues long. V was clipped by 3 bases and J by 0 bases, with 6 bases between them. CDR3 amino acids: CASSFPSSGANVLTF. The CDR3 bases are TGTGCCAGCAGCTTTCCCAGCTCTGGGGCCAACGTCCTGACTTTC.

The chain employs TRBV6-5 and TRBJ2-5, with a tentative D call TRBD2 (7 bases). The CDR3 loop spans 14 amino acids. The V gene lost 7 bases and the J gene lost 5 bases, with 17 bases spanning the gap. CDR1 MNHEY and CDR2 SVGAGI come from the germline V gene. The CDR3 loop is CASTTGGRGETQYF. CDR3 DNA: TGTGCCAGCACAACCGGGGGGCGCGGGGAGACCCAGTACTTC.

This chain connects TRBV19 to TRBJ1-4; a weak D match, TRBD1 (6 bases). The germline V gene has CDR1 LNHDA and CDR2 SQIVND (reference sequence). Trimming shortened V by 4 bases and J by 4 bases, and 16 bases separated the two germline ends. The CDR3 is 16 residues long. CDR3 nucleotides: TGTGCCAGTAGTACTATCACAGGGATGGGTAATGAAAAACTGTTTTTT. Its protein product is CASSTITGMGNEKLFF. The variable domain in full, with the rest retrieved from reference TRBV19 and TRBJ1-4, is DGGITQSPKYLFRKEGQNVTLSCEQNLNHDAMYWYRQDPGQGLRLIYYSQIVNDFQKGDIAEGYSVSREKKESFPLTVTSAQKNPTAFYLCASSTITGMGNEKLFFGSGTQLSVL.

This clone was observed once. The gene calls are TRBV10-3 and TRBJ2-2, with D possibly matching TRBD2 (6 bases). The CDR3 covers 14 residues. CDR1 is ENHRY, CDR2 SYGVKD, per germline. V was cut by 8 bases and J by 6 bases, with 16 bases left in between. CDR3 protein: CAIRSGPRAGELFF. DNA of the CDR3: TGTGCCATCCGGAGCGGGCCAAGGGCCGGGGAGCTGTTTTTT.

This chain connects TRBV28 to TRBJ2-2; 9 positions match TRBD2. This CDR3 contains 15 residues. Per germline, CDR1 MDHEN and CDR2 SYDVKM. Unmatched junction bases numbered 7, after V lost 7 bases and J lost 4 bases. This chain's CDR3 is CASTAGTSSTGELFF. DNA of the CDR3: TGTGCCAGCACCGCCGGGACTAGCAGCACCGGGGAGCTGTTTTTT.

This chain links TRBV6-5 with TRBJ2-2; 7 nucleotides line up with TRBD1. This CDR3 is 13 amino acids long. The ends lost 9 bases at V and 3 bases at J; junction bases unmatched: 4. Germline CDR1 reads MNHEY; CDR2 reads SVGAGI. The CDR3 is CASHRGDTGELFF. CDR3 nucleotide sequence: TGTGCCAGTCACAGGGGTGACACCGGGGAGCTGTTTTTT.

This sequence joins TRBV9 and TRBJ2-7; TRBD1 matches at 7 bases. CDR3 length equals 14 residues. V trimming: 0 bases; J trimming: 2 bases; junction bases outside the gene matches: 2. CDR1 and CDR2 (germline): SGDLS, YYNGEE. CDR3 amino acids: CASSVEGTAYEQYF. The CDR3 nucleotides are TGTGCCAGCAGCGTAGAAGGGACAGCCTACGAGCAGTACTTC.

J is TRBJ2-1 and V is TRBV3-1 (or the pseudogene TRBV3-2); 8 positions match TRBD2. Germline values: CDR1 LGHDT, CDR2 YNNKEL (reference sequence). V trimming: 0 bases; J trimming: 5 bases; junction bases outside the gene matches: 6. This CDR3 spans 16 amino acids. The CDR3 bases are TGTGCCAGCAGCCAAGAGGCACTAGCGGAAAACAATGAGCAGTTCTTC. The encoded protein is CASSQEALAENNEQFF.

This chain links TRBV28 with TRBJ2-7; D uncertain. Trimming removed 4 bases at V and 2 bases at J, with 3 bases between. Germline CDR1 and CDR2: MDHEN and SYDVKM. The CDR3 sequence is 11 residues long. Here the CDR3 DNA reads TGTGCCAGCAGTTCTACCTACGAGCAGTACTTC. It encodes CASSSTYEQYF.

The rearrangement uses TRBV5-1 and TRBJ2-7; 7 nucleotides line up with TRBD1. The CDR3 sequence is 16 residues long. CDR1 SGHRS and CDR2 YFSETQ come from the germline V gene. V shed 4 bases, J shed 5 bases, and the junction held 15 bases outside the gene matches. The CDR3 coding sequence is TGCGCCAGCAGCCGCCTGTGGACAGGAAATCCCCACGAGCAGTACTTC. It is translated as CASSRLWTGNPHEQYF.

The rearrangement uses TRBV14 and TRBJ1-6; maybe TRBD1 (6 bases). CDR1 and CDR2 (germline): SGHDN, FVKESK. The ends were cut back, 4 bases at V and 7 bases at J, with 14 bases in the middle. The CDR3 runs to 15 residues. The CDR3, as DNA: TGTGCCAGCAGCCTTTGGACAGCAGGGAATTCACCCCTCCACTTT. Protein sequence: CASSLWTAGNSPLHF.

The J gene is TRBJ2-1, the V gene TRBV5-1; 11 bases align to TRBD2. The CDR3 spans 12 residues. Unmatched junction bases numbered 4, after V lost 4 bases and J lost 13 bases. Germline V gene sequence: CDR1 SGHRS, CDR2 YFSETQ. CDR3 region: CASSQTSGIQFF. The CDR3 DNA reads as TGCGCCAGCAGCCAGACTAGCGGGATTCAGTTCTTC.

This clone was seen more than once but under ten times. This sequence joins TRBV6-4 and TRBJ2-1; 11 bases fit TRBD2. CDR3 size: 15 residues. From germline, CDR1 is MRHNA and CDR2 SNTAGT. V lost 0 bases and J lost 9; bases outside the gene matches: 4. The CDR3 region has the DNA TGTGCCAGCAGTGACTCCTTAGCGGGAGGGGGTGAGCAGTTCTTC. It encodes CASSDSLAGGGEQFF.

This chain joins TRBV11-2 and TRBJ2-3, with 8 bases matching TRBD2. Trimming cost V 0 bases and J 0 bases; bases outside gene matches: 5. This CDR3 comprises 17 residues. Germline assignment: CDR1 SGHAT and CDR2 FQNNGV. The CDR3 region has the DNA TGTGCCAGCAGCTTAGAGGGCGGGAGGTCAAGCACAGATACGCAGTATTTT. Protein sequence: CASSLEGGRSSTDTQYF.

The chain joins TRBV28 to TRBJ2-6, with a tentative D call TRBD2 (5 bases). CDR1 is MDHEN, CDR2 SYDVKM, per germline. V lost 8 bases and J 1 base, leaving 12 bases between the germline ends. CDR3 length equals 15 residues. The CDR3 loop reads CASPGGRSGANVLTF. In DNA, the CDR3 is TGTGCCAGCCCCGGAGGAAGGTCTGGGGCCAACGTCCTGACTTTC.

The CDR3 DNA follows: TGTGCCAGCAGCCTACCACGGGACAGTGGCTACACCTTC. Protein: CASSLPRDSGYTF. The chain is built from TRBV28 and TRBJ1-2; 7 positions agree with TRBD1. Germline V gene data show CDR1 as MDHEN and CDR2 as SYDVKM. V lost 6 bases and J lost 7; bases outside the gene matches: 8. The CDR3 is made up of 13 amino acids.

This clone has more than one count but fewer than ten. The gene calls are TRBV29-1 and TRBJ2-1; 9 nucleotides line up with TRBD2. The CDR3 is 15 amino acids. The germline CDR1 and CDR2 sequences are SQVTM and ANQGSEA. V lost 7 bases, J lost 5 bases, and 12 bases stayed unmatched. CDR3 region: CSAPQTSGDHNEQFF. DNA for the CDR3: TGCAGCGCTCCTCAGACTAGCGGAGATCACAATGAGCAGTTCTTC.

The V and J genes are TRBV29-1 and TRBJ2-7; 7 nucleotides match TRBD1. Germline CDR1 and CDR2: SQVTM and ANQGSEA. After removal of 6 bases from V and 7 bases from J, the junction contained 18 bases not matched to a gene. CDR3 length: 15 residues. CDR3 amino acids: CSVSARLRQGREQYF. CDR3 bases: TGCAGCGTGAGTGCCCGCCTTCGACAGGGACGTGAGCAGTACTTC.

This chain uses TRBV7-9 with TRBJ2-7; D is unclear. V lost 2 bases and J lost 4, with 6 bases in between. The CDR3 extends over 12 amino acids. The germline CDR1 and CDR2 sequences are SEHNR and FQNEAQ (reference sequence). CDR3 nucleotide sequence: TGTGCCAGCAGCTTACGTCAGTACGAGCAGTACTTC. Amino acid sequence: CASSLRQYEQYF.

This clone was counted a single time. The chain uses TRBV19 and TRBJ2-5, with D possibly being TRBD2 (7 bases). CDR1 is LNHDA and CDR2 is SQIVND in the germline V gene (reference sequence). V gave up 5 bases and J gave up 5 bases, with 12 bases separating them. The CDR3 runs to 13 residues. DNA for the CDR3: TGTGCCAGTAGTCCTGGGGGGGCGGAGACCCAGTACTTC. It codes for CASSPGGAETQYF.

V usage is TRBV10-1 and J usage is TRBJ2-2; D unresolved. The germline gives CDR1 WNHNN, CDR2 SYGVQD (reference sequence). This CDR3 comprises 12 residues. The V gene lost 2 bases and the J gene lost 4 bases, with 2 bases spanning the gap. The CDR3 sequence is CASSERTGELFF. The DNA of the CDR3 is TGCGCCAGCAGTGAGCGCACCGGGGAGCTGTTTTTT.

CDR3 bases: TGTGCCAGCGGGGGAGGGGGAAGTGGTCCCCAGCATTTT. Encoded protein: CASGGGGSGPQHF. The genes are TRBV2 and TRBJ1-5; D is perhaps TRBD1 (6 bases). CDR1 and CDR2 (germline): SNHLY, FYNNEI. The CDR3 has 13 residues. V was pared by 8 bases and J by 10 bases, with 18 bases between.

V gene TRBV7-6 combines with J gene TRBJ1-4; no clear D. V lost 2 bases, J lost 4 bases, and 11 bases lay in between. The CDR3 loop spans 15 amino acids. Germline V lookup: CDR1 SGHVS, CDR2 FNYEAQ. CDR3 sequence: CASSLSPRLNEKLFF. As DNA, the CDR3 is TGTGCCAGCAGCTTATCACCGCGGCTTAATGAAAAACTGTTTTTT.

This chain uses TRBV19 with TRBJ2-7; a weak D match, TRBD1 (6 bases). Germline V gene sequence: CDR1 LNHDA, CDR2 SQIVND (reference sequence). Trimming cost V 3 bases and J 3 bases, with 9 bases left between them. The CDR3 has 13 residues. The CDR3 DNA reads TGTGCCAGTAGTATGGCCAGGGGCTACGAGCAGTACTTC. Its translation: CASSMARGYEQYF.

The V and J genes are TRBV7-9 and TRBJ2-1, with a possible D match to TRBD2 (6 bases). Germline CDR1 reads SEHNR; CDR2 reads FQNEAQ (reference sequence). The CDR3 is made up of 14 amino acids. Trimming removed 2 bases at V and 4 bases at J, with 9 bases between. Here the CDR3 reads CASSLRDLYNEQFF. The CDR3 DNA reads TGTGCCAGCAGCTTAAGGGACTTATACAATGAGCAGTTCTTC.